The clone carrying this T cell receptor beta chain was detected only a few times. What it recognizes is unknown. The V gene lost 5 bases and the J gene lost 4 bases, with 14 bases spanning the gap. The germline CDR1 and CDR2 sequences are SGHVS and FQNEAQ. The CDR3 length is 14 residues. These data are taken from a study of T cells after yellow fever vaccination. On the study more broadly: With SMART-Seq v4 Ultra Low Input, the fractions containing low cell numbers were prepared. Study observations and caveats: Reappearance after the booster was seen for most primary-vaccination clones, at 95% to 97% CD4 and less than 90% CD8. Though it reached lower strength, the secondary response hit its peak faster, day 5 versus 15.

TCR cDNA, made by 5'RACE template switching, carried an added universal primer site and UMIs. One entry per CDR3 protein results from TCRdb running MiXCR on the 5' RACE reads. The sample includes hundreds of thousands of distinct CDR3 sequences, approximately 4% of them seen just once. The origin of this receptor is a man between 18 and 29 years old who received the YFV17D yellow fever vaccine. The sample in question was PBMCs, obtained 5 days after the yellow fever booster vaccination. This rearrangement joins TRBV7-8 to TRBJ1-1, with TRBD1 as a possible D gene (6 bases). Written as DNA, the CDR3 is TGTGCCAGCAGCGACCGGAGGGGGAGCACTGAAGCTTTCTTT. As protein: CASSDRRGSTEAFF.